This T cell receptor beta chain was recovered during a study of blood T cell repertoires in COVID-19. Turning to the study itself: The analysed material was cDNA or gDNA that came from T cells, B-cell-depleted T cells, or PBMCs.

The method was immunoSEQ multiplex PCR; TCRdb's version includes in-frame clones alone and lacks a portion of them. The repertoire consists of roughly 200,000 clones, with about 85% occurring once and the leading ten covering approximately 18%. This CDR3 region has 18 residues. Trimming at V came to 4 bases and at J to 4 bases, leaving 10 bases not matched to a gene. Per germline, CDR1 LNHDA and CDR2 SQIVND (reference sequence). Recovered status in Cohort 3 required two negative PCRs, clearance, or symptom resolution. The source of this sequence is a man aged 35-49 years who had recovered from COVID-19. The V call is TRBV19, the J call TRBJ2-1, with 13 bases matching TRBD2. Sequencing was done on a sample of PBMCs or T cells enriched from blood (not recorded which). DNA for the CDR3: TGTGCCAGTAGTAAGGGACTAGCGGGAACACGGGCATACAATGAGCAGTTCTTC. Translation gives CASSKGLAGTRAYNEQFF.